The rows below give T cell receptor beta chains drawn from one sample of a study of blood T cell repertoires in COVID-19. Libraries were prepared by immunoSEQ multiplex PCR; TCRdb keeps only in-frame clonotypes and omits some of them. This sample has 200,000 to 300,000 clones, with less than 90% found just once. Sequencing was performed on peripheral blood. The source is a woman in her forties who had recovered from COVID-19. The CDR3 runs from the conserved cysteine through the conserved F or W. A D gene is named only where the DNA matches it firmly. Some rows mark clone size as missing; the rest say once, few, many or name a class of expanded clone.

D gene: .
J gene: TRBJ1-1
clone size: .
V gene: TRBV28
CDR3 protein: CASSNGQGLNTEAFF
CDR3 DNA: TGTGCCAGCAGTAATGGTCAGGGGTTGAACACTGAAGCTTTCTTT

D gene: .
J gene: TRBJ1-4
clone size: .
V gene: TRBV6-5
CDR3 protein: CASSLGQLNEKLFF
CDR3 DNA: TGTGCCAGCAGTTTGGGGCAGCTTAATGAAAAACTGTTTTTT

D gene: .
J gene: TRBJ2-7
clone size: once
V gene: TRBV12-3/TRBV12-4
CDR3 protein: CASRQNYEQYF
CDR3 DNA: TGTGCCAGCAGACAAAACTACGAGCAGTACTTC

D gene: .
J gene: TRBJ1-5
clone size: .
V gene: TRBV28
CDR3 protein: CASGWTGIGNQPQHF
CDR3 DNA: TGTGCCAGCGGCTGGACGGGAATAGGCAATCAGCCCCAGCATTTT

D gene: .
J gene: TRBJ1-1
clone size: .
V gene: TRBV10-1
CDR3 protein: CASSESRRGSEAFF
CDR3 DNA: TGCGCCAGCAGTGAGTCGAGGCGGGGCTCCGAAGCTTTCTTT

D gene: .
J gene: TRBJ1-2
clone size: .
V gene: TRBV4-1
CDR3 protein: CASSQEMGGGGYTF
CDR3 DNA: TGCGCCAGCAGCCAAGAAATGGGGGGAGGTGGCTACACCTTC

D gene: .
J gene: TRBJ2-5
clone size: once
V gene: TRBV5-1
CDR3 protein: CASSLGAQETQYF
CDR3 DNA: TGCGCCAGCAGCTTGGGGGCACAAGAGACCCAGTACTTC

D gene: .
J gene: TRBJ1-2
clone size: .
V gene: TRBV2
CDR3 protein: CASSPWGGRYGYTF
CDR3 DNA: TGTGCCAGTTCCCCCTGGGGGGGGCGTTATGGCTACACCTTC

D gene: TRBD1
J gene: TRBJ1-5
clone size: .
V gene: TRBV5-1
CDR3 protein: CASSVTQGAQPQHF
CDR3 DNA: TGCGCCAGCAGCGTGACACAGGGGGCCCAGCCCCAGCATTTT

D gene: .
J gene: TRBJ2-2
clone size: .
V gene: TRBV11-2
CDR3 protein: CASSLMGGPGTGELFF
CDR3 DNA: TGTGCCAGCAGCTTGATGGGGGGGCCGGGCACCGGGGAGCTGTTTTTT

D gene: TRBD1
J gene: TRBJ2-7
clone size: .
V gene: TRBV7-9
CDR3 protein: CASSRAGQGSSYEQYF
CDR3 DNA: TGTGCCAGCAGCCGCGCGGGACAGGGTAGCTCCTACGAGCAGTACTTC

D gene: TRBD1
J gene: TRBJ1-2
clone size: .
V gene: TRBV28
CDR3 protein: CASSSPGQASYRNYGYTF
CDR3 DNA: TGTGCCAGCAGTTCCCCTGGACAGGCGTCTTATCGCAACTATGGCTACACCTTC